A single sample is the source of the 29 T cell receptor beta chains below, sequenced in a study of identical twins. TCRdb reprocessed the 5' RACE reads via MiXCR and lists one record per CDR3 protein. The data show a few hundred thousand distinct CDR3 sequences, with 7.5% to 10% seen just once and approximately 3.2% held by the top ten. A further study also used this sample, focusing on yellow fever vaccine responses in identical twins.

Sequencing used PBMCs. The receptor set was obtained from a woman aged 18-29 years in good health.

The V call is TRBV20-1, the J call TRBJ2-7, with TRBD2 matching over 8 bases. Germline-derived CDR1 and CDR2 are DFQATT and SNEGSKA (reference sequence). The CDR3 loop spans 13 amino acids. The ends lost 6 bases at V and 7 bases at J; junction bases unmatched: 11. Here the CDR3 DNA reads TGCAGTGCCAACGGACTAGCTCCGGGGGAGCAGTACTTC. Its protein is CSANGLAPGEQYF.

The chain employs TRBV20-1 and TRBJ2-1, with 11 bases fitting TRBD2. This CDR3 has 14 residues. Germline CDR1 DFQATT, CDR2 SNEGSKA (reference sequence). Losses at the gene ends were 1 base for V and 7 bases for J; bases not matched to a gene: 3. In DNA form, the CDR3 reads TGCAGTGCTAGAGCAGCTAGCGGGAGGAATGAGCAGTTCTTC. The encoded protein is CSARAASGRNEQFF.

This clonotype has at least ten counts. V and J are TRBV9 and TRBJ1-1; perhaps TRBD1 as D (6 bases). Germline V gives CDR1 SGDLS, CDR2 YYNGEE. The CDR3 spans 12 residues. V lost 4 bases to trimming and J lost 8 bases, with 12 bases between them. The CDR3 DNA sequence: TGTGCCAGCAGCTCCCGGACAGACGAAGCTTTCTTT. Its translation is CASSSRTDEAFF.

This chain uses TRBV28 with TRBJ1-1; D gene unclear. V was pared by 1 base and J by 3 bases, with 9 bases between. The germline V gene has CDR1 MDHEN and CDR2 SYDVKM. CDR3 length equals 14 residues. The CDR3 DNA reads TGTGCCAGCAGTTTATCCCCCCGTGACACTGAAGCTTTCTTT. This translates into CASSLSPRDTEAFF. Combining the CDR3 with reference TRBV28 and TRBJ1-1 gives the whole variable domain DVKVTQSSRYLVKRTGEKVFLECVQDMDHENMFWYRQDPGLGLRLIYFSYDVKMKEKGDIPEGYSVSREKKERFSLILESASTNQTSMYLCASSLSPRDTEAFFGQGTRLTVV.

The V and J genes are TRBV29-1 and TRBJ2-4; D might be TRBD2 (5 bases). The CDR3 has 15 residues. Looked up from germline, CDR1 is SQVTM and CDR2 is ANQGSEA. V lost 7 bases, J lost 0 bases, and 16 bases lay in between. The CDR3 bases are TGCAGCGCAACGGGGAATCCTCTAGCCAAAAACATTCAGTACTTC. Protein: CSATGNPLAKNIQYF.

DNA of the CDR3: TGCAGTGCTGTGGACAGGTCCAACGAGCAGTACTTC. This sequence encodes CSAVDRSNEQYF. The chain couples TRBV20-1 to TRBJ2-7; 7 bases map to TRBD1. The junction had 6 bases not matched to a gene; V was cut back by 5 bases and J by 5 bases. CDR3 size: 12 residues. Germline V gene sequence: CDR1 DFQATT, CDR2 SNEGSKA (reference sequence).

This sequence joins TRBV11-3 and TRBJ2-1, with TRBD2 matching 12 bases. The V segment lost 3 bases and the J segment 8 bases; nucleotides outside the gene matches: 5. Germline CDR1 and CDR2: SGHNT and YENEEA. The CDR3 runs to 15 residues. The CDR3 nucleotides read TGTGCCAGCAGCTTCGGACTAGCGGGAAGAGATGAGCAGTTCTTC. Encoded protein: CASSFGLAGRDEQFF.

The rearrangement uses TRBV5-5 and TRBJ2-3, with D tentatively TRBD2 (5 bases). In germline, CDR1 is SGHKS, CDR2 YYEKEE (reference sequence). Trimming took off 3 bases at V and 5 bases at J, with 13 bases between the two ends. This CDR3 has 14 amino acids. CDR3 amino acids: CASSSTTTLDTQYF. The DNA of the CDR3 is TGTGCCAGCAGCTCGACTACCACATTAGATACGCAGTATTTT.

This clonotype appeared a few times. The gene calls are TRBV5-1 and TRBJ1-2; 11 bases match TRBD1. With 4 bases clipped from V and 2 bases from J, the junction kept 10 bases outside the gene matches. Germline lookup yields CDR1 SGHRS and CDR2 YFSETQ. This CDR3 has 17 amino acids. The CDR3 region has the DNA TGCGCCAGCAGCCCTGGACAGGGGGCTTTAAAGAACTATGGCTACACCTTC. This translates into CASSPGQGALKNYGYTF. The full variable domain, in which reference TRBV5-1 and TRBJ1-2 provide the parts outside the CDR3, is KAGVTQTPRYLIKTRGQQVTLSCSPISGHRSVSWYQQTPGQGLQFLFEYFSETQRNKGNFPGRFSGRQFSNSRSEMNVSTLELGDSALYLCASSPGQGALKNYGYTFGSGTRLTVV.

This clonotype was observed a handful of times. This chain joins TRBV6-4 and TRBJ2-2; no definite D call. V was cut by 2 bases and J by 6 bases, with 13 bases left in between. Germline V gene lookup returns CDR1 MRHNA and CDR2 SNTAGT. The CDR3 extends over 15 amino acids. DNA of the CDR3: TGTGCCAGCAGTGACGGTCCTACGGTGGCCGGGGAGCTGTTTTTT. It specifies CASSDGPTVAGELFF.

Many counts were recorded for this clonotype. V gene TRBV11-2 combines with J gene TRBJ2-3; 8 bases fit TRBD2. V lost 3 bases and J lost 4; bases outside the gene matches: 6. The germline CDR1 and CDR2 sequences are SGHAT and FQNNGV. This CDR3 is 15 amino acids long. The chain's CDR3 is CASSFQRGPADTQYF. The CDR3 coding sequence is TGTGCCAGCAGCTTCCAGCGGGGGCCGGCAGATACGCAGTATTTT.

V gene TRBV7-8 combines with J gene TRBJ2-1, with 8 bases fitting TRBD2. The CDR3 extends over 17 amino acids. The V segment lost 1 base and the J segment 7 bases; nucleotides outside the gene matches: 12. Germline V gene data show CDR1 as SGHVS and CDR2 as FQNEAQ. The CDR3 sequence: CASSLVGQAGAKNEQFF. The CDR3 bases are TGTGCCAGCAGCTTAGTAGGCCAAGCGGGGGCAAAGAATGAGCAGTTCTTC.

This clonotype came up a few times. The genes are TRBV20-1 and TRBJ2-1; 13 nucleotides line up with TRBD2. The CDR3 sequence is 16 residues long. The J segment lost 6 bases and the V segment lost 4 bases, leaving 9 bases of the junction unmatched. In germline, CDR1 is DFQATT, CDR2 SNEGSKA (reference sequence). DNA for the CDR3: TGCAGTGCTAAGGGGACTAGCGGGACCACTGGCAATGAGCAGTTCTTC. Its protein is CSAKGTSGTTGNEQFF.

The chain has TRBV7-9 and TRBJ2-3, with unresolved D. The germline V gene encodes CDR1 SEHNR and CDR2 FQNEAQ (reference sequence). V gave up 8 bases and J gave up 4 bases, with 10 bases separating them. The CDR3 has 12 residues. CDR3 sequence: CASRVAADTQYF. The CDR3 nucleotides read TGTGCCAGCCGAGTAGCTGCAGATACGCAGTATTTT. Together with reference TRBV7-9 and TRBJ2-3, the CDR3 gives the full variable domain: DTGVSQNPRHKITKRGQNVTFRCDPISEHNRLYWYRQTLGQGPEFLTYFQNEAQLEKSRLLSDRFSAERPKGSFSTLEIQRTEQGDSAMYLCASRVAADTQYFGPGTRLTVL.

The chain employs TRBV7-2 and TRBJ2-1; 8 bases agree with TRBD1. The V gene end was trimmed by 5 bases and the J gene end by 2 bases; junction bases not matched to a gene: 8. CDR3 size: 16 residues. Germline values: CDR1 SGHTA, CDR2 FQGNSA. CDR3 coding DNA: TGTGCCAGCAGCCCCCCCCCGGGACAGGCCTACAATGAGCAGTTCTTC. This translates into CASSPPPGQAYNEQFF.

This clonotype was counted only a few times. The genes are TRBV27 and TRBJ2-7; D possibly corresponds to TRBD1 (6 bases). The V end was cut by 6 bases, the J end by 2 bases, with 14 bases between. The CDR3 sequence is 14 residues long. Germline-derived CDR1 and CDR2 are MNHEY and SMNVEV (reference sequence). The CDR3 region has the DNA TGTGCCAGCAGGATGGGACACTCCGCCTACGAGCAGTACTTC. Translated: CASRMGHSAYEQYF.

The J gene is TRBJ2-7, the V gene TRBV6-5; weak D call: TRBD2 (6 bases). The CDR3 totals 16 residues. Trimming shortened V by 4 bases and J by 9 bases, and 25 bases separated the two germline ends. Germline lookup yields CDR1 MNHEY and CDR2 SVGAGI. CDR3 bases: TGTGCCAGCAGTTCCTTTAGACTAGAGTCCGGGGCCCGGCAGTACTTC. The encoded protein is CASSSFRLESGARQYF.

This clonotype has a handful of counts. This rearrangement joins TRBV7-9 to TRBJ2-1, with D tentatively TRBD2 (5 bases). The CDR3 totals 17 residues. V shed 5 bases and J shed 0 bases, with 17 bases lying between them. CDR1 is SEHNR, CDR2 FQNEAQ, per germline (reference sequence). The CDR3 loop is CASSPFRGILSYNEQFF. The CDR3 nucleotides are TGTGCCAGCAGCCCTTTTCGAGGGATTCTCTCCTACAATGAGCAGTTCTTC.

In this sample, this clonotype turned up many times. The rearrangement joins TRBV5-5 to TRBJ2-1, with a weak D call TRBD1 (5 bases). The CDR3 extends over 15 amino acids. Trimming shortened V by 0 bases and J by 4 bases, and 11 bases separated the two germline ends. Germline V lookup: CDR1 SGHKS, CDR2 YYEKEE (reference sequence). The CDR3 DNA reads as TGTGCCAGCAGCTTGGCAGGGAACCCTTACAATGAGCAGTTCTTC. This encodes CASSLAGNPYNEQFF.

This clonotype has ten or more counts. This chain joins TRBV9 and TRBJ1-5, with D tentatively TRBD1 (6 bases). Per the germline V gene, CDR1 is SGDLS and CDR2 is YYNGEE. The V end was cut by 3 bases, the J end by 2 bases, with 12 bases between. The CDR3 has 15 amino acids. The CDR3 reads CASSEQGFRNQPQHF. The CDR3 coding sequence is TGTGCCAGCAGCGAGCAGGGGTTTCGCAATCAGCCCCAGCATTTT. Looking up the rest from reference TRBV9 and TRBJ1-5 gives the full variable domain: DSGVTQTPKHLITATGQRVTLRCSPRSGDLSVYWYQQSLDQGLQFLIQYYNGEERAKGNILERFSAQQFPDLHSELNLSSLELGDSALYFCASSEQGFRNQPQHFGDGTRLSIL.

V is TRBV7-2 and J is TRBJ2-1; 8 bases are a match to TRBD1. The CDR3 is made up of 17 amino acids. The J segment lost 3 bases and the V segment lost 1 base, leaving 8 bases of the junction unmatched. CDR1 is SGHTA, CDR2 FQGNSA, per germline. The CDR3 protein is CASSLVPVGTGYNEQFF. In nucleotides, the CDR3 is TGTGCCAGCAGCTTAGTTCCCGTAGGGACAGGCTACAATGAGCAGTTCTTC.

Ten or more counts support this clonotype. This chain connects TRBV5-1 to TRBJ2-3; 10 nucleotides agree with TRBD2. Trimming at V came to 0 bases and at J to 1 base, leaving 2 bases not matched to a gene. Germline V gene sequence: CDR1 SGHRS, CDR2 YFSETQ. The CDR3 extends over 16 amino acids. The CDR3 coding sequence is TGCGCCAGCAGCTTGGCGCTAGCGGGGGGCACAGATACGCAGTATTTT. This gives the protein CASSLALAGGTDTQYF. Variable domain in full (rest from reference TRBV5-1 and TRBJ2-3): KAGVTQTPRYLIKTRGQQVTLSCSPISGHRSVSWYQQTPGQGLQFLFEYFSETQRNKGNFPGRFSGRQFSNSRSEMNVSTLELGDSALYLCASSLALAGGTDTQYFGPGTRLTVL.

This clonotype was detected only a few times. The V call is TRBV7-2, the J call TRBJ2-1; TRBD2 matches 14 bases. The V gene's germline CDR1 is SGHTA and CDR2 FQGNSA. Losses at the gene ends were 5 bases for V and 7 bases for J; bases not matched to a gene: 10. The CDR3 totals 17 residues. The chain's CDR3 is CASSPRTSGGPRNEQFF. CDR3 coding DNA: TGTGCCAGCAGCCCCCGGACTAGCGGGGGGCCCCGGAATGAGCAGTTCTTC.

The chain employs TRBV3-1 and TRBJ2-7, with TRBD1 identical over 11 bases. The CDR3 length is 15 residues. V shed 3 bases, J shed 6 bases, and the junction held 7 bases outside the gene matches. Germline V gives CDR1 LGHDT, CDR2 YNNKEL (reference sequence). In DNA form, the CDR3 reads TGTGCCAGCAGCCATCTGAGGGACAGGGGGATCGAGCAGTACTTC. Translation: CASSHLRDRGIEQYF.

This clonotype turned up a few times. This chain links TRBV29-1 with TRBJ2-7; D is possibly TRBD1 or TRBD2 (6 bases each). Deletions cut 4 bases from V and 5 bases from J, with 12 bases between. The CDR3 length is 12 residues. Germline V gene sequence: CDR1 SQVTM, CDR2 ANQGSEA. The CDR3 DNA sequence: TGCAGCGTTGTGGGGGGCCCCCACGAGCAGTACTTC. This sequence encodes CSVVGGPHEQYF.

The chain combines TRBV14 with TRBJ2-7; TRBD1 aligns across 7 bases. The ends lost 5 bases at V and 1 base at J; junction bases unmatched: 8. In germline, CDR1 is SGHDN, CDR2 FVKESK. The CDR3 length is 15 residues. The CDR3 reads CASSFRTGESYEQYF. The CDR3, as DNA: TGTGCCAGCAGCTTCCGGACAGGAGAATCCTACGAGCAGTACTTC.

J is TRBJ1-1 and V is TRBV12-3 or TRBV12-4; possible D gene TRBD1, 6 bases. The length of the CDR3 is 15 residues. The V gene lost 7 bases and the J gene lost 5 bases, with 20 bases spanning the gap. In nucleotides, the CDR3 is TGTGCCAGCATCAGGGGAGGGGTTAAGCGGACTGAAGCTTTCTTT. Translation: CASIRGGVKRTEAFF.

The chain uses TRBV5-1 and TRBJ1-6; 7 positions match TRBD1. After removal of 0 bases from V and 10 bases from J, the junction contained 4 bases not matched to a gene. Germline assignment: CDR1 SGHRS and CDR2 YFSETQ. The CDR3 length is 14 residues. The CDR3 here is CASSLERGHSPLHF. The CDR3 DNA is TGCGCCAGCAGCTTGGAAAGGGGGCACTCACCCCTCCACTTT.

This CDR3 is CASSRTVRYEQYF. The CDR3 DNA follows: TGTGCCAGCAGTCGGACAGTTCGCTACGAGCAGTACTTC. This chain connects TRBV12-3 or TRBV12-4 to TRBJ2-7; a weak D match, TRBD1 (6 bases). The CDR3 is made up of 13 amino acids. Trimming removed 5 bases from V and 3 bases from J, with 11 bases in between.